Below are 30 T cell receptor beta chains sequenced from a single sample in a study of blood T cell repertoires in COVID-19. Libraries were prepared by immunoSEQ multiplex PCR; TCRdb keeps only in-frame clonotypes and omits some of them. The sample has around 30,000 clones, about four fifths seen once. Sequencing was done on a sample of peripheral blood. These receptors were collected from a woman aged 80 or over with acute or convalescent COVID-19.

This chain joins TRBV19 and TRBJ2-1; D is perhaps TRBD2 (6 bases). With 3 bases removed from V and 7 bases from J, the gap between germline ends came to 16 bases. CDR3 length: 15 residues. Looked up from germline, CDR1 is LNHDA and CDR2 is SQIVND (reference sequence). As DNA, the CDR3 is TGTGCCAGTAGTATGTGGGACTCCGCTCGGAATGAGCAGTTCTTC. It specifies CASSMWDSARNEQFF. The full variable domain, in which reference TRBV19 and TRBJ2-1 provide the parts outside the CDR3, is DGGITQSPKYLFRKEGQNVTLSCEQNLNHDAMYWYRQDPGQGLRLIYYSQIVNDFQKGDIAEGYSVSREKKESFPLTVTSAQKNPTAFYLCASSMWDSARNEQFFGPGTRLTVL.

The table lists this clone with a count of one. This chain joins TRBV10-2 and TRBJ2-7; 9 bases are a match to TRBD1. In germline, CDR1 is WSHSY, CDR2 SAAADI. V lost 3 bases, J lost 5 bases, and 5 bases stayed unmatched. The CDR3 is 14 amino acids. The CDR3 DNA is TGCGCCAGCAGTGACTGGGGACAGGGTGACGAGCAGTACTTC. It yields the protein CASSDWGQGDEQYF.

The CDR3 sequence is CASSSFLSNQPQHF. CDR3 DNA sequence: TGTGCCAGCAGCTCTTTTCTCTCCAATCAGCCCCAGCATTTT. The rearrangement links TRBV7-9 to TRBJ1-5; no clear D. The V gene's germline CDR1 is SEHNR and CDR2 FQNEAQ (reference sequence). The CDR3 totals 14 residues. Trimming stripped 4 bases from V and 3 bases from J, with 10 bases between.

V and J are TRBV5-1 and TRBJ2-3, with TRBD1 matching over 8 bases. The CDR3 is made up of 14 amino acids. Losses at the gene ends were 4 bases for V and 2 bases for J; bases not matched to a gene: 3. CDR1 is SGHRS, CDR2 YFSETQ, per germline. In DNA form, the CDR3 reads TGCGCCAGCAGCCCGGGACAGGTCACAGATACGCAGTATTTT. It codes for CASSPGQVTDTQYF.

The chain couples TRBV2 to TRBJ1-6; 12 bases align to TRBD1. The length of the CDR3 is 14 residues. Germline CDR1 SNHLY, CDR2 FYNNEI. V trimming: 2 bases; J trimming: 13 bases; junction bases outside the gene matches: 3. The CDR3, as DNA: TGTGCCAGCAGTGAACAGGGACAGGGGGCTCCCCTCCACTTT. Encoded protein: CASSEQGQGAPLHF.

The rearrangement uses TRBV5-1 and TRBJ1-2; D may be TRBD1 (5 bases). The CDR3 covers 13 residues. The germline gives CDR1 SGHRS, CDR2 YFSETQ. Trimming stripped 0 bases from V and 7 bases from J, with 10 bases between. CDR3 coding DNA: TGCGCCAGCAGCTTGGTCGGGGGGTCTGGCTACACCTTC. It specifies CASSLVGGSGYTF.

The chain uses TRBV18 and TRBJ1-3, with TRBD1 as a possible D gene (6 bases). The CDR3 contains 16 residues. V was clipped by 2 bases and J by 0 bases, with 11 bases between them. Per germline, CDR1 KGHSH and CDR2 LQKENI. This chain's CDR3 is CASSPGGQISGNTIYF. In DNA form, the CDR3 reads TGTGCCAGCTCACCAGGTGGACAGATCTCTGGAAACACCATATATTTT.

This chain joins TRBV5-1 and TRBJ2-7, with D tentatively TRBD2 (6 bases). The CDR3 runs to 13 residues. Trimming stripped 3 bases from V and 7 bases from J, with 14 bases between. Germline CDR1 is SGHRS and CDR2 is YFSETQ. The CDR3 is CASSSGSAGEQYF. The CDR3 nucleotides are TGCGCCAGCAGCTCGGGGTCGGCGGGAGAGCAGTACTTC.

V and J are TRBV4-3 and TRBJ2-1, with D maybe TRBD1 (6 bases). Per the germline V gene, CDR1 is LGHNA and CDR2 is YSLEER. CDR3 size: 16 residues. The germline V and J ends were trimmed by 6 bases and 0 bases, with 15 bases remaining between them. The CDR3 DNA reads as TGCGCCAGCAGTAGAGAGGGGACAAGCTCCTACAATGAGCAGTTCTTC. Amino acids: CASSREGTSSYNEQFF.

The rearrangement joins TRBV19 to TRBJ2-7; D may be TRBD1 (6 bases). Germline V gene lookup returns CDR1 LNHDA and CDR2 SQIVND (reference sequence). Between the trimmed V and J ends, which lost 4 bases and 2 bases, there was a span of 15 bases. The CDR3 runs to 15 residues. The CDR3 loop is CASSRGAGDPYEQYF. In DNA form, the CDR3 reads TGTGCCAGTAGTAGAGGGGCAGGGGACCCCTACGAGCAGTACTTC.

This clone was seen only once. CDR3 region: CATSDLRGNTGELFF. For the CDR3, the DNA is TGTGCCACCAGTGATTTGCGGGGAAACACCGGGGAGCTGTTTTTT. V gene TRBV24-1 combines with J gene TRBJ2-2; D is perhaps TRBD2 (5 bases). There are 15 residues in the CDR3. V was pared by 0 bases and J by 2 bases, with 6 bases between. Germline V gene data show CDR1 as KGHDR and CDR2 as SFDVKD.

This clone was counted once. A read error may produce the germline difference seen at one junction end. The chain recombines TRBV7-2 with TRBJ1-6; 7 positions agree with TRBD1. This CDR3 has 15 residues. Germline CDR1 is SGHTA and CDR2 is FQGNSA. This CDR3 is CASSLGTAINSPLHF. Written as DNA, the CDR3 is TGTGCCAGCAGTTTAGGGACAGCGATTAATTCACCCCTCCACTTT.

The table lists this clone with a count of one. The chain carries TRBV15 and TRBJ2-4; 13 bases align to TRBD2. The CDR3 contains 17 residues. V lost 4 bases to trimming and J lost 6 bases; unmatched junction nucleotides: 9. The V gene's germline CDR1 is LNHNV and CDR2 YYDKDF (reference sequence). The CDR3 DNA is TGTGCCACCAGCAAACTAGCGGGAGGGCCCAGCGGAAACATTCAGTACTTC. Amino acid sequence: CATSKLAGGPSGNIQYF. Full variable domain (rest looked up from reference TRBV15 and TRBJ2-4): DAMVIQNPRYQVTQFGKPVTLSCSQTLNHNVMYWYQQKSSQAPKLLFHYYDKDFNNEADTPDNFQSRRPNTSFCFLDIRSPGLGDTAMYLCATSKLAGGPSGNIQYFGAGTRLSVL.

The genes are TRBV6-5 and TRBJ1-2; 10 bases match TRBD1. CDR1 and CDR2 (germline): MNHEY, SVGAGI. Losses at the gene ends were 5 bases for V and 6 bases for J; bases not matched to a gene: 9. The CDR3 is 15 amino acids. The chain's CDR3 is CASSPQDRGFDGYTF. DNA of the CDR3: TGTGCCAGCAGTCCGCAGGACAGGGGGTTTGATGGCTACACCTTC.

The chain employs TRBV7-2 and TRBJ2-5, with D perhaps TRBD2 (6 bases). Germline CDR1 and CDR2: SGHTA and FQGNSA. The CDR3 extends over 16 amino acids. Deletions cut 1 base from V and 5 bases from J, with 17 bases between. The CDR3 bases are TGTGCCAGCAGCTTAGGAGGGAGAGCGGGCTGGGAGACCCAGTACTTC. Protein product: CASSLGGRAGWETQYF.

The chain links TRBV19 to TRBJ1-2; unclear D gene. Germline CDR1 and CDR2: LNHDA and SQIVND (reference sequence). Between the trimmed V and J ends, which lost 0 bases and 8 bases, there was a span of 10 bases. The CDR3 runs 13 residues. DNA of the CDR3: TGTGCCAGTAGTATAGATCGGCCGCGGGGCTACACCTTC. Amino acids: CASSIDRPRGYTF.

The chain joins TRBV7-9 to TRBJ2-1, with 10 bases identical to TRBD1. Germline CDR1 reads SEHNR; CDR2 reads FQNEAQ (reference sequence). V shed 5 bases and J 4 bases; nucleotides not matched to a gene: 5. The CDR3 runs 15 residues. CDR3 DNA sequence: TGTGCCAGCAGCACTTTGGACAGGGGGTACAATGAGCAGTTCTTC. Protein sequence: CASSTLDRGYNEQFF.

The gene calls are TRBV5-1 and TRBJ2-3, with TRBD2 matching over 7 bases. Germline CDR1 and CDR2: SGHRS and YFSETQ. This CDR3 comprises 16 residues. Losses at the gene ends were 0 bases for V and 0 bases for J; bases not matched to a gene: 4. CDR3 sequence reads: CASSLVGTKSTDTQYF. CDR3 sequence (DNA): TGCGCCAGCAGCTTGGTCGGGACTAAGAGCACAGATACGCAGTATTTT. Variable domain in full (rest from reference TRBV5-1 and TRBJ2-3): KAGVTQTPRYLIKTRGQQVTLSCSPISGHRSVSWYQQTPGQGLQFLFEYFSETQRNKGNFPGRFSGRQFSNSRSEMNVSTLELGDSALYLCASSLVGTKSTDTQYFGPGTRLTVL.

The genes are TRBV5-1 and TRBJ1-6; D is perhaps TRBD1 (6 bases). Between the trimmed V and J ends, which lost 4 bases and 8 bases, there was a span of 16 bases. Germline V gives CDR1 SGHRS, CDR2 YFSETQ. There are 15 residues in the CDR3. As DNA, the CDR3 is TGCGCCAGCAGCCGAGGGGGAGGGGTTGATTCACCCCTCCACTTT. This sequence encodes CASSRGGGVDSPLHF.

The rearrangement links TRBV5-1 to TRBJ2-3; D not resolved. Between the trimmed V and J ends, which lost 0 bases and 4 bases, there was a span of 3 bases. The germline gives CDR1 SGHRS, CDR2 YFSETQ. CDR3 length: 12 residues. CDR3 sequence (DNA): TGCGCCAGCAGCTTGGCAGCAGATACGCAGTATTTT. Translating gives CASSLAADTQYF.

The chain links TRBV19 to TRBJ1-5; tentative D call: TRBD1 (5 bases). V lost 7 bases to trimming and J lost 5 bases, with 21 bases between them. Per the germline V gene, CDR1 is LNHDA and CDR2 is SQIVND (reference sequence). CDR3 length: 16 amino acids. The CDR3 DNA is TGTGCCAGTAAGGGGCGTTTTCAGGGAACTCATCAGCCCCAGCATTTT. This codes for CASKGRFQGTHQPQHF.

This rearrangement joins TRBV7-9 to TRBJ1-1; D not certain. The CDR3 totals 15 residues. Germline-derived CDR1 and CDR2 are SEHNR and FQNEAQ (reference sequence). Deletions cut 0 bases from V and 0 bases from J, with 8 bases between. The DNA for the CDR3 is TGTGCCAGCAGCTTAGCGGTTGGGCTGAACACTGAAGCTTTCTTT. Encoded protein: CASSLAVGLNTEAFF.

This clone turned up a few times. The chain employs TRBV7-9 and TRBJ2-7, with D possibly being TRBD2 (5 bases). Between the trimmed V and J ends, which lost 3 bases and 0 bases, there was a span of 9 bases. CDR3 size: 14 residues. The germline V gene has CDR1 SEHNR and CDR2 FQNEAQ (reference sequence). CDR3 DNA sequence: TGTGCCAGCAGCTTGTCCGGACTCTCCTACGAGCAGTACTTC. Protein: CASSLSGLSYEQYF. Full variable domain (rest looked up from reference TRBV7-9 and TRBJ2-7): DTGVSQNPRHKITKRGQNVTFRCDPISEHNRLYWYRQTLGQGPEFLTYFQNEAQLEKSRLLSDRFSAERPKGSFSTLEIQRTEQGDSAMYLCASSLSGLSYEQYFGPGTRLTVT.

The genes are TRBV19 and TRBJ2-1, with D tentatively TRBD2 (7 bases). V gave up 2 bases and J gave up 9 bases, with 17 bases separating them. In germline, CDR1 is LNHDA, CDR2 SQIVND (reference sequence). The CDR3 extends over 15 amino acids. Here the CDR3 reads CASSIIGGRGVEQFF. The CDR3 nucleotides are TGTGCCAGTAGTATAATCGGGGGGCGCGGGGTTGAGCAGTTCTTC.

The rearrangement joins TRBV29-1 to TRBJ2-3, with D possibly matching TRBD2 (5 bases). This CDR3 region has 14 residues. With 3 bases removed from V and 0 bases from J, the gap between germline ends came to 10 bases. Germline CDR1 reads SQVTM; CDR2 reads ANQGSEA. The CDR3 DNA is TGCAGCGTTGATGCCGGGATTAGCACAGATACGCAGTATTTT. Amino acid sequence: CSVDAGISTDTQYF.

The chain employs TRBV2 and TRBJ1-5; 7 bases match TRBD1. CDR1 and CDR2 from the germline V gene are SNHLY and FYNNEI. The junction had 6 bases not matched to a gene; V was cut back by 5 bases and J by 2 bases. CDR3 size: 15 residues. The CDR3 loop is CASSKTGVGNQPQHF. The CDR3 DNA sequence: TGTGCCAGCAGTAAAACAGGGGTTGGCAATCAGCCCCAGCATTTT.

The J gene is TRBJ2-3, the V gene TRBV18; 7 bases are a match to TRBD2. This CDR3 is built from 14 residues. Germline CDR1 reads KGHSH; CDR2 reads LQKENI. Germline trimming cut 2 bases from V and 1 base from J; bases unmatched to any gene: 0. The DNA for the CDR3 is TGTGCCAGCTCACCAAGCGGGGGCACAGATACGCAGTATTTT. Its translation: CASSPSGGTDTQYF.

The chain employs TRBV5-4 and TRBJ2-1; no firm D call. Germline CDR1 and CDR2: SGHNT and YYREEE (reference sequence). CDR3 length: 15 amino acids. Deletions cut 0 bases from V and 3 bases from J, with 10 bases between. CDR3 bases: TGTGCCAGCAGCTTGGAGTTCTCTAGCTACAATGAGCAGTTCTTC. Encoded protein: CASSLEFSSYNEQFF.

V gene TRBV27 combines with J gene TRBJ1-6; 7 positions agree with TRBD1. Losses at the gene ends were 5 bases for V and 0 bases for J; bases not matched to a gene: 7. The length of the CDR3 is 17 residues. Per germline, CDR1 MNHEY and CDR2 SMNVEV (reference sequence). The CDR3: CASSAKGASSYNSPLHF. The CDR3 coding sequence is TGTGCCAGCAGTGCCAAGGGGGCATCCTCCTATAATTCACCCCTCCACTTT.

V gene TRBV6-1 combines with J gene TRBJ2-5; D is unresolved. The CDR3 has 13 amino acids. With 1 base removed from V and 4 bases from J, the gap between germline ends came to 7 bases. CDR1 is MNHNS, CDR2 SASEGT, per germline. For the CDR3, the DNA is TGTGCCAGCAGTGAAGTAGAAAGAGAGACCCAGTACTTC. It codes for CASSEVERETQYF.